The clone carrying this T cell receptor (beta chain) was detected only a few times. Its target is unknown. Genes here carry mouse names. The read finishes 1 residue shy of the CDR3 end, and the germline J gene is used to complete it. Stated time point: mouse harvest day 7 after allogeneic transplant. The graft held 10^6 splenic CD5+ T cells and 10^7 T-cell-depleted bone marrow cells. Mice had MHC-mismatched B6 into BALB/c GVHD, sampled day 7 or 14. The sample comes from a study of tissue T cells after allogeneic stem cell transplantation. Broader study findings: Shared clones across patients were few; motif clustering revealed tissue-specific shared signatures. Within patients, tissue anatomy strongly shaped TCR repertoire composition.

TCRdb's table, derived via immunoSEQ multiplex PCR, lists solely in-frame clones and lacks some. The sample records thousands of clones, roughly half being singletons. Trimming cost V 5 bases and J 0 bases, with 2 bases left between them. Germline CDR1 reads SGHSA; CDR2 reads FRNQAP. The CDR3 is 12 residues long. This receptor was identified in a female BALB/c mouse given C57BL/6 T cells with graft-versus-host disease after an allogeneic hematopoietic cell transplant. The sample comprised lymph node tissue. J is TRBJ1-5 and V is TRBV16; no clear D gene. The part of the CDR3 DNA that was read is TGTGCAAGCAGCCTTAACAACCAGGCTCCGCTT. Amino acids: CASSLNNQAPL. The CDR3 in its entirety is CASSLNNQAPLF.